Listed below are T cell receptor beta chains from one sample, sequenced in a study of blood T cells in healthy people across ages. TCRdb re-derived calls from the 5' RACE reads in MiXCR, one entry per CDR3 protein. The table includes 1.4 million to 1.5 million distinct CDR3 sequences, 42% detected once. Sequencing was carried out using blood. The receptors shown here come from a woman aged 18-29 years in good health. Each CDR3 is given with its conserved first and last residue. D genes are given only for firm matches. Part of the rows lack a size; the others show once, few, many or a class for expanded clones.

d_call	v_call	j_call	clone_size	cdr3_aa	cdr3_nt
-	TRBV20-1	TRBJ2-7	-	CSARPESRGEQYF	TGCAGTGCTAGACCGGAATCTCGTGGCGAGCAGTACTTC
-	TRBV4-1	TRBJ2-5	-	CASSRLLGTQETQYF	TGCGCCAGCAGCCGACTTCTTGGGACACAAGAGACCCAGTACTTC
-	TRBV6-5	TRBJ2-7	-	CASSYADGQSYEQYF	TGTGCCAGCAGTTACGCCGACGGACAGTCCTACGAGCAGTACTTC
-	TRBV20-1	TRBJ1-5	-	CSARDPGSGNQPQHF	TGCAGTGCTAGAGATCCGGGGTCGGGCAATCAGCCCCAGCATTTT
-	TRBV7-9	TRBJ2-5	few	CAGQEQETQYF	TGTGCCGGACAAGAACAAGAGACCCAGTACTTC
-	TRBV5-1	TRBJ2-7	-	CASSTFGQTTGEQYF	TGCGCCAGCAGCACCTTCGGACAGACAACGGGGGAGCAGTACTTC
-	TRBV5-1	TRBJ2-1	-	CASSLGGPGEQFF	TGCGCCAGCAGCTTGGGCGGGCCGGGAGAGCAGTTCTTC
-	TRBV7-9	TRBJ2-3	few	CASTFRRDHTQYF	TGTGCCAGCACCTTCCGACGGGACCATACGCAGTATTTT
-	TRBV27	TRBJ2-2	-	CASRAVFGTGELFF	TGTGCCAGCAGAGCGGTTTTCGGCACCGGGGAGCTGTTTTTT
-	TRBV28	TRBJ2-5	-	CASSITGKDWETQYF	TGTGCCAGCAGTATTACAGGGAAGGATTGGGAGACCCAGTACTTC
TRBD1	TRBV6-5	TRBJ1-2	few	CASSYSGTGAYGYTF	TGTGCCAGCAGTTACTCCGGGACAGGGGCCTATGGCTACACCTTC
-	TRBV24-1	TRBJ2-4	-	CATRGTGEAEYF	TGTGCCACCAGAGGGACGGGTGAGGCGGAGTACTTC
TRBD1	TRBV20-1	TRBJ1-1	few	CSARNPTMTGGGAGNTEAFF	TGCAGTGCTAGAAACCCGACTATGACAGGGGGCGGAGCGGGGAACACTGAAGCTTTCTTT
TRBD2	TRBV4-2	TRBJ2-1	-	CASSRGGAQNEQFF	TGTGCCAGCAGCCGCGGGGGGGCGCAAAATGAGCAGTTCTTC
TRBD2	TRBV5-5	TRBJ2-3	-	CSGGPILSTDTQYF	TGTTCGGGGGGGCCAATCTTGAGCACAGATACGCAGTATTTT
-	TRBV6-1	TRBJ1-5	-	CASSGVGGPSNQPQHF	TGTGCCAGCAGTGGGGTTGGGGGACCTAGCAATCAGCCCCAGCATTTT